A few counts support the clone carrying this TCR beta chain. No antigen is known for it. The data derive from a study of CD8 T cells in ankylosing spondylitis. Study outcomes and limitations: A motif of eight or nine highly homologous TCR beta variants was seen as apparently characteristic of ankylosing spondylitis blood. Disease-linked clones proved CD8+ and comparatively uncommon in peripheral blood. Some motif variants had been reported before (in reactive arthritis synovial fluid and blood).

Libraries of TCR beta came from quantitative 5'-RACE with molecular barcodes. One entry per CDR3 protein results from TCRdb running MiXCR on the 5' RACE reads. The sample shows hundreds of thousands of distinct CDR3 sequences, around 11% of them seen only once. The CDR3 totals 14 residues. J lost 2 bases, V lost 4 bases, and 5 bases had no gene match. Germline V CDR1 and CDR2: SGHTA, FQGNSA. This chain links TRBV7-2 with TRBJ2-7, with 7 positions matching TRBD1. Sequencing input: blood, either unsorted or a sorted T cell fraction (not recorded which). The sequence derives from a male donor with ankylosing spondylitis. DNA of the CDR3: TGTGCCAGCAGCTGGACAGGTTTTACCTACGAGCAGTACTTC. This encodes CASSWTGFTYEQYF.